Shown below are 22 T cell receptor beta chains from a single sample sequenced in a study of cytomegalovirus exposure and HLA in healthy donors. Both 60 Vbeta primers and 13 Jbeta primers went into the PCR. Data came from immunoSEQ multiplex PCR; TCRdb stores just in-frame clones and leaves some out. This sample has fewer than 150,000 clones; 78% occur once, and the top ten carry roughly 6.2%. Material: PBMCs. The receptors derive from a woman aged 40-49 years in good health and CMV-seropositive.

The J gene is TRBJ1-1, the V gene TRBV19; maybe TRBD1 (5 bases). The ends were cut back, 7 bases at V and 1 base at J, with 19 bases in the middle. The germline V gene encodes CDR1 LNHDA and CDR2 SQIVND (reference sequence). This CDR3 contains 16 residues. The CDR3 reads CASTTPAWGGNTEAFF. The DNA for the CDR3 is TGTGCCAGTACCACCCCGGCGTGGGGCGGGAACACTGAAGCTTTCTTT. The complete variable domain, with remaining parts taken from reference TRBV19 and TRBJ1-1, reads DGGITQSPKYLFRKEGQNVTLSCEQNLNHDAMYWYRQDPGQGLRLIYYSQIVNDFQKGDIAEGYSVSREKKESFPLTVTSAQKNPTAFYLCASTTPAWGGNTEAFFGQGTRLTVV.

The chain recombines TRBV5-1 with TRBJ2-3, with D possibly TRBD1 on 7 matching bases. CDR3 length: 15 amino acids. V lost 0 bases, J lost 4 bases, and 12 bases lay in between. The germline V gene encodes CDR1 SGHRS and CDR2 YFSETQ. The DNA for the CDR3 is TGCGCCAGCAGCTTGGGAGGAGGGGGCGCAGATACGCAGTATTTT. Amino acids: CASSLGGGGADTQYF.

This rearrangement joins TRBV7-8 to TRBJ1-5, with a possible D match to TRBD1 (5 bases). Germline values: CDR1 SGHVS, CDR2 FQNEAQ. The CDR3 sequence is 17 residues long. Between the trimmed V and J ends, which lost 3 bases and 2 bases, there was a span of 17 bases. The CDR3 loop is CASSLARGLTRNQPQHF. CDR3 nucleotides: TGTGCCAGCAGCTTGGCAAGGGGTCTAACCCGCAATCAGCCCCAGCATTTT. The variable domain in full, completed from reference TRBV7-8 and TRBJ1-5, reads GAGVSQSPRYKVAKRGQDVALRCDPISGHVSLFWYQQALGQGPEFLTYFQNEAQLDKSGLPSDRFFAERPEGSVSTLKIQRTQQEDSAVYLCASSLARGLTRNQPQHFGDGTRLSIL.

The V and J genes are TRBV5-6 and TRBJ2-1; no clear D gene. Trimming cost V 3 bases and J 0 bases, with 16 bases left between them. This CDR3 region has 17 residues. Germline-derived CDR1 and CDR2 are SGHDT and YYEEEE. CDR3 protein: CASSSTGQRSSYNEQFF. CDR3 nucleotide sequence: TGTGCCAGCAGCTCGACCGGCCAACGGAGCTCCTACAATGAGCAGTTCTTC.

V and J are TRBV27 and TRBJ2-1, with 12 bases lining up with TRBD2. The CDR3 length is 16 residues. V lost 2 bases and J lost 4; bases outside the gene matches: 3. Germline V gene lookup returns CDR1 MNHEY and CDR2 SMNVEV (reference sequence). The CDR3 spells CASSLPGLAGYNEQFF. DNA for the CDR3: TGTGCCAGCAGTTTACCGGGACTAGCGGGTTACAATGAGCAGTTCTTC.

About this clone itself: At one end, the junction sequence differs from germline, possibly due to a read error. The chain has TRBV27 and TRBJ1-4, with a tentative D call TRBD1 (5 bases). The CDR3 consists of 14 residues. Germline assignment: CDR1 MNHEY and CDR2 SMNVEV (reference sequence). In DNA form, the CDR3 reads TGTGCCAGCAGTTCAATTCGACAGAATGGAAAACTGTTTTTT. Amino acid sequence: CASSSIRQNGKLFF.

The chain is built from TRBV29-1 and TRBJ2-3, with 8 bases identical to TRBD2. J lost 5 bases, V lost 6 bases, and 7 bases had no gene match. The CDR3 contains 13 residues. In germline, CDR1 is SQVTM, CDR2 ANQGSEA. CDR3 coding DNA: TGCAGCGTCGCGGGGACTAGTAGAGATACGCAGTATTTT. This sequence encodes CSVAGTSRDTQYF.

This sequence joins TRBV5-1 and TRBJ2-5, with D unclear. The germline V gene has CDR1 SGHRS and CDR2 YFSETQ. Deletions cut 2 bases from V and 4 bases from J, with 9 bases between. This CDR3 is built from 13 residues. DNA of the CDR3: TGCGCCAGCAGCTTTAATCCTAGAGAGACCCAGTACTTC. This translates into CASSFNPRETQYF.

V usage is TRBV5-6 and J usage is TRBJ1-2; 7 bases map to TRBD1. Germline CDR1 reads SGHDT; CDR2 reads YYEEEE. The trim removed 4 bases at V and 2 bases at J, leaving 2 bases unmatched. The CDR3 has 13 amino acids. The CDR3 protein is CASSPTGNYGYTF. Here the CDR3 DNA reads TGTGCCAGCAGCCCGACAGGGAACTATGGCTACACCTTC. Combining the CDR3 with reference TRBV5-6 and TRBJ1-2 gives the whole variable domain DAGVTQSPTHLIKTRGQQVTLRCSPKSGHDTVSWYQQALGQGPQFIFQYYEEEERQRGNFPDRFSGHQFPNYSSELNVNALLLGDSALYLCASSPTGNYGYTFGSGTRLTVV.

This clone was recorded only once. This chain links TRBV4-1 with TRBJ2-1, with TRBD1 matching over 10 bases. Germline trimming cut 2 bases from V and 8 bases from J; bases unmatched to any gene: 6. This CDR3 is 15 amino acids long. Germline V gene lookup returns CDR1 MGHRA and CDR2 YSYEKL. CDR3 DNA sequence: TGCGCCAGCAGCCAACGGACAGGGGGAGGGTATGAGCAGTTCTTC. Protein product: CASSQRTGGGYEQFF.

This clone has a handful of counts. Other DNA sequences in this sample translate to the same CDR3. V usage is TRBV6-5 and J usage is TRBJ1-6; TRBD1 aligns across 9 bases. Losses at the gene ends were 0 bases for V and 8 bases for J; bases not matched to a gene: 2. Germline V gives CDR1 MNHEY, CDR2 SVGAGI. This CDR3 region has 15 residues. CDR3 region: CASSYSRTGDSPLHF. The DNA of the CDR3 is TGTGCCAGCAGTTACTCACGGACAGGGGATTCACCCCTCCACTTT.

The chain couples TRBV5-1 to TRBJ2-5; 8 nucleotides align to TRBD2. The CDR3 sequence is 15 residues long. J was trimmed by 3 bases and V by 4 bases; bases with no gene match: 8. Germline values: CDR1 SGHRS, CDR2 YFSETQ. The CDR3 DNA sequence: TGCGCCAGCAGCCGAACACTAGCGGATGAAGAGACCCAGTACTTC. Translated, it gives CASSRTLADEETQYF.

The chain carries TRBV28 and TRBJ2-7; D is ambiguous. Per the germline V gene, CDR1 is MDHEN and CDR2 is SYDVKM. This CDR3 has 12 residues. V was cut by 3 bases and J by 1 base, with 4 bases left in between. This CDR3 is CASSLRSYEQYF. In DNA form, the CDR3 reads TGTGCCAGCAGTTTGCGGTCCTACGAGCAGTACTTC.

The J gene is TRBJ2-5, the V gene TRBV15, with a possible D match to TRBD1 (5 bases). There are 13 residues in the CDR3. CDR1 and CDR2 from the germline V gene are LNHNV and YYDKDF (reference sequence). Trimming took 1 base from V and 2 from J, leaving 5 bases between them. CDR3: CATSRGQQETQYF. CDR3 DNA: TGTGCCACCAGCAGAGGACAGCAAGAGACCCAGTACTTC.

This clone was seen more than once but under ten times. This sequence joins TRBV19 and TRBJ1-3; no reliable D call. The CDR3 totals 15 residues. The V gene lost 5 bases and the J gene lost 4 bases, with 15 bases spanning the gap. Germline V CDR1 and CDR2: LNHDA, SQIVND (reference sequence). CDR3 region: CASSERIASGNTIYF. The CDR3 DNA reads as TGTGCCAGTAGTGAACGCATAGCCAGCGGAAACACCATATATTTT.

The rearrangement uses TRBV7-6 and TRBJ2-7; TRBD2 might be the D (5 bases). This CDR3 is built from 15 residues. Germline V CDR1 and CDR2: SGHVS, FNYEAQ. V was cut by 5 bases and J by 7 bases, with 21 bases left in between. The CDR3 nucleotides are TGTGCCAGCAGCCCTTCAAGTCAGCGGTTCGGGGAGCAGTACTTC. Translated: CASSPSSQRFGEQYF.

This clone has a single count. The V and J genes are TRBV11-2 and TRBJ1-1; D is undetermined. Germline V CDR1 and CDR2: SGHAT, FQNNGV. This CDR3 region has 13 residues. V gave up 4 bases and J gave up 0 bases, with 6 bases separating them. CDR3 nucleotides: TGTGCCAGCAGCTCTTACATGAACACTGAAGCTTTCTTT. It specifies CASSSYMNTEAFF.

This chain connects TRBV18 to TRBJ2-3; TRBD2 is a possible D gene (6 bases). From germline, CDR1 is KGHSH and CDR2 LQKENI. V gave up 4 bases and J gave up 4 bases, with 12 bases separating them. The length of the CDR3 is 14 residues. The CDR3 is CASSLTGLPDTQYF. The CDR3 DNA reads TGTGCCAGCTCACTTACGGGACTCCCAGATACGCAGTATTTT. The variable domain in full, with the rest retrieved from reference TRBV18 and TRBJ2-3, is NAGVMQNPRHLVRRRGQEARLRCSPMKGHSHVYWYRQLPEEGLKFMVYLQKENIIDESGMPKERFSAEFPKEGPSILRIQQVVRGDSAAYFCASSLTGLPDTQYFGPGTRLTVL.

CDR3 sequence: CASSATGGTGELFF. The CDR3 coding sequence is TGCGCCAGCAGCGCTACAGGTGGTACCGGGGAGCTGTTTTTT. The rearrangement uses TRBV5-1 and TRBJ2-2; D may be TRBD1 (5 bases). The V end was cut by 4 bases, the J end by 5 bases, with 12 bases between. Germline lookup yields CDR1 SGHRS and CDR2 YFSETQ. This CDR3 spans 14 amino acids.

This clone showed up just once. The gene calls are TRBV7-9 and TRBJ2-3, with 7 nucleotides matching TRBD2. The germline V gene has CDR1 SEHNR and CDR2 FQNEAQ (reference sequence). Trimming removed 5 bases from V and 1 base from J; junction bases left unmatched: 3. The CDR3 has 14 residues. The CDR3 DNA sequence: TGTGCCAGCAGCCGCCGGGGGGGCACAGATACGCAGTATTTT. Amino acid sequence: CASSRRGGTDTQYF.

The J gene is TRBJ2-1, the V gene TRBV7-9; no reliable D call. The CDR3 sequence is 16 residues long. Trimming stripped 5 bases from V and 3 bases from J, with 17 bases between. In germline, CDR1 is SEHNR, CDR2 FQNEAQ (reference sequence). CDR3 in amino acids: CASSPTTNPYYNEQFF. CDR3 DNA: TGTGCCAGCAGCCCTACCACCAACCCATACTACAATGAGCAGTTCTTC. Based on the CDR3 plus reference TRBV7-9 and TRBJ2-1, the full variable domain is DTGVSQNPRHKITKRGQNVTFRCDPISEHNRLYWYRQTLGQGPEFLTYFQNEAQLEKSRLLSDRFSAERPKGSFSTLEIQRTEQGDSAMYLCASSPTTNPYYNEQFFGPGTRLTVL.

This sequence joins TRBV9 and TRBJ2-1; possible D gene TRBD1, 5 bases. This CDR3 comprises 16 residues. The V end was cut by 3 bases, the J end by 0 bases, with 13 bases between. Germline V gene sequence: CDR1 SGDLS, CDR2 YYNGEE. DNA of the CDR3: TGTGCCAGCAGCGGCCGACAGCCCGTCTCCTACAATGAGCAGTTCTTC. This translates into CASSGRQPVSYNEQFF.